Below are 2 T cell receptor beta chains sequenced from a single sample in a study of PD-1 blockade in classical Hodgkin lymphoma. Assay used: immunoSEQ multiplex PCR; TCRdb lists only in-frame clones, some missing. The sample lists roughly 19,000 clones; around 84% were seen once. Every patient was affected by relapse after autologous stem cell transplantation, while exposure to brentuximab vedotin was not uniform. Source: peripheral blood mononuclear cells (PBMCs), taken at baseline. Source of these receptors: a human donor with classical Hodgkin lymphoma.

The chain joins TRBV2 to TRBJ2-7; 9 positions agree with TRBD1. The CDR3 has 15 residues. V lost 6 bases and J lost 0; bases outside the gene matches: 6. Germline lookup yields CDR1 SNHLY and CDR2 FYNNEI. CDR3 sequence reads: CASSAGTGSSYEQYF. The CDR3 DNA follows: TGTGCCAGCAGCGCGGGGACAGGGAGCTCCTACGAGCAGTACTTC.

The chain uses TRBV6-6 and TRBJ1-1, with no clear D. CDR3 length equals 14 residues. Trimming removed 6 bases from V and 4 bases from J, with 15 bases in between. Germline loops: CDR1 MNHNY, CDR2 SVGAGI (reference sequence). The CDR3 region has the DNA TGTGCCAGCAGCCCCCGACACCGGGCCACTGAAGCTTTCTTT. Translating it yields CASSPRHRATEAFF.